The rows below give T cell receptor beta chains drawn from one sample of a study of monozygotic twins with inflammatory bowel disease. TCRdb reanalyzed the 5' RACE reads and collapses them to one entry per CDR3 protein, without DNA. The sample features about 300,000 distinct CDR3 sequences, with 5.5% to 6.5% in its top ten. Sequenced sample: blood. These receptors came from a human donor with ulcerative colitis or Crohn's disease, or a healthy co-twin of an affected twin (not recorded which). Both conserved end residues are part of each CDR3. The order of the fields is J gene, V gene, CDR3 protein.

J gene: TRBJ2-7; V gene: TRBV5-4; CDR3 protein: CASSYYRDRGSYEQYF
J gene: TRBJ2-7; V gene: TRBV10-3; CDR3 protein: CAISRDSASYEQYF
J gene: TRBJ2-1; V gene: TRBV7-2; CDR3 protein: CASSLAGREQFF
J gene: TRBJ2-1; V gene: TRBV7-2; CDR3 protein: CASRPGTSLSNEQFF
J gene: TRBJ1-2; V gene: TRBV30; CDR3 protein: CAWMNRVRGYTF
J gene: TRBJ2-5; V gene: TRBV7-6; CDR3 protein: CASSLARKETQYF
J gene: TRBJ2-7; V gene: TRBV7-9; CDR3 protein: CASTNRGQHEQYF
J gene: TRBJ2-1; V gene: TRBV6-6; CDR3 protein: CASSYQAAYNEQFF
J gene: TRBJ2-5; V gene: TRBV9; CDR3 protein: CASSPESRGQETQYF
J gene: TRBJ2-1; V gene: TRBV20-1; CDR3 protein: CSALKRGGQFF
J gene: TRBJ1-3; V gene: TRBV20-1; CDR3 protein: CSARDDTGGSGNTIYF
J gene: TRBJ1-1; V gene: TRBV28; CDR3 protein: CASSLQGGNTEAFF
J gene: TRBJ2-4; V gene: TRBV4-1; CDR3 protein: CASGGEAKNIQYF
J gene: TRBJ2-3; V gene: TRBV27; CDR3 protein: CASSRRETDTQYF
J gene: TRBJ2-1; V gene: TRBV18; CDR3 protein: CASSPPGLAGSVEQFF
J gene: TRBJ2-1; V gene: TRBV2; CDR3 protein: CANLPEGPYNEQFF
J gene: TRBJ1-5; V gene: TRBV12-3/TRBV12-4; CDR3 protein: CASSYPEQPQHF
J gene: TRBJ2-1; V gene: TRBV18; CDR3 protein: CASSPILSSYNEQFF
J gene: TRBJ1-5; V gene: TRBV12-3/TRBV12-4; CDR3 protein: CASSHQGVSYQPQHF
J gene: TRBJ1-1; V gene: TRBV20-1; CDR3 protein: CSARDLMAGMNTEAFF
J gene: TRBJ1-2; V gene: TRBV18; CDR3 protein: CASSPRGEHGYTF
J gene: TRBJ1-5; V gene: TRBV5-8; CDR3 protein: CASSLVWGDSNQPQHF
J gene: TRBJ2-7; V gene: TRBV5-1; CDR3 protein: CASKGDLEYEQYF
J gene: TRBJ1-2; V gene: TRBV4-1; CDR3 protein: CASSQDSGRGEGYTF
J gene: TRBJ2-6; V gene: TRBV24-1; CDR3 protein: CATLDNSGANVLTF
J gene: TRBJ1-5; V gene: TRBV29-1; CDR3 protein: CSVADRVGNQPQHF
J gene: TRBJ2-5; V gene: TRBV6-5; CDR3 protein: CASSSTMPDRETQYF
J gene: TRBJ2-5; V gene: TRBV10-3; CDR3 protein: CAISLLAGQETQYF
J gene: TRBJ2-3; V gene: TRBV6-2/TRBV6-3; CDR3 protein: CASSYPAQIVTDTQYF
J gene: TRBJ2-5; V gene: TRBV4-2; CDR3 protein: CASSPQTGSVETQYF
J gene: TRBJ2-7; V gene: TRBV6-2/TRBV6-3; CDR3 protein: CASSYSLTSGSHEQYF
J gene: TRBJ2-1; V gene: TRBV20-1; CDR3 protein: CSAPGGPHYNEQFF
J gene: TRBJ1-5; V gene: TRBV24-1; CDR3 protein: CATSDMGQGIRQPQHF
J gene: TRBJ2-5; V gene: TRBV11-2; CDR3 protein: CASSPGQGPYRETQYF
J gene: TRBJ2-3; V gene: TRBV20-1; CDR3 protein: CSARLGVRPDTQYF
J gene: TRBJ1-5; V gene: TRBV12-3/TRBV12-4; CDR3 protein: CASTWEGNQPQHF